The 12 T cell receptor beta chains presented below share a single source sample, sequenced in a study of blood T cell repertoires in COVID-19. Method: immunoSEQ multiplex PCR; TCRdb's copy keeps in-frame clones and lacks some. Of around 250,000 clones in the sample, more than 75% are singletons; the top ten hold 5.5% to 7.5%. The sequenced sample was peripheral blood. These receptors were obtained from a woman between 65 and 79 years old with active or convalescent COVID-19.

The V and J genes are TRBV6-1 and TRBJ1-5; D unclear. CDR1 MNHNS and CDR2 SASEGT come from the germline V gene. The V end was cut by 2 bases, the J end by 4 bases, with 9 bases between. CDR3 length: 14 amino acids. This chain's CDR3 is CASSETGMNQPQHF. The DNA of the CDR3 is TGTGCCAGCAGTGAAACCGGTATGAATCAGCCCCAGCATTTT.

The rearrangement links TRBV18 to TRBJ1-1, with a possible D match to TRBD1 (6 bases). Germline loops: CDR1 KGHSH, CDR2 LQKENI. This CDR3 is 15 amino acids long. Trimming took 6 bases from V and 1 from J, leaving 15 bases between them. DNA of the CDR3: TGTGCCAGCTCTACTCAGGGGAAACAGAACACTGAAGCTTTCTTT. It codes for CASSTQGKQNTEAFF.

The gene calls are TRBV3-1 (or the pseudogene TRBV3-2) and TRBJ2-2, with a weak D call TRBD1 (6 bases). CDR1 is LGHDT, CDR2 YNNKEL, per germline (reference sequence). V lost 5 bases and J 1 base, leaving 14 bases between the germline ends. The CDR3 runs to 16 residues. The CDR3 bases are TGTGCCAGCAGCATACTGACAGGAAGGAACACCGGGGAGCTGTTTTTT. This gives the protein CASSILTGRNTGELFF.

V is TRBV9 and J is TRBJ1-5, with 7 bases identical to TRBD1. The V and J ends lost 0 bases and 4 bases, in that order; junction bases with no gene match: 4. Germline CDR1 reads SGDLS; CDR2 reads YYNGEE. This CDR3 is 15 amino acids long. The CDR3 is CASSVGGQTNQPQHF. The CDR3, as DNA: TGTGCCAGCAGCGTAGGGGGACAGACTAATCAGCCCCAGCATTTT. The full variable domain, in which reference TRBV9 and TRBJ1-5 provide the parts outside the CDR3, is DSGVTQTPKHLITATGQRVTLRCSPRSGDLSVYWYQQSLDQGLQFLIQYYNGEERAKGNILERFSAQQFPDLHSELNLSSLELGDSALYFCASSVGGQTNQPQHFGDGTRLSIL.

This clone showed up just once. The V call is TRBV12-3 or TRBV12-4, the J call TRBJ2-1; D remains ambiguous. V dropped 3 bases and J dropped 16 bases, with 19 bases sitting between them. The CDR3 is made up of 13 amino acids. CDR3 coding DNA: TGTGCCAGCAGTTTGAGACTCTCTTTCAGCCGTTTCTTC. Protein sequence: CASSLRLSFSRFF.

The chain recombines TRBV12-3 or TRBV12-4 with TRBJ1-5; D is unclear. Trimming removed 3 bases from V and 5 bases from J, with 8 bases in between. The CDR3 covers 13 residues. CDR3 nucleotides: TGTGCCAGCAGTTTTAGGCAGGATCAGCCCCAGCATTTT. Translating it yields CASSFRQDQPQHF.

The chain is built from TRBV7-9 and TRBJ2-5; 7 nucleotides match TRBD1. This CDR3 has 16 amino acids. Losses at the gene ends were 5 bases for V and 1 base for J; bases not matched to a gene: 10. CDR1 and CDR2 from the germline V gene are SEHNR and FQNEAQ (reference sequence). The CDR3 spells CASSRRDSSRQETQYF. The DNA of the CDR3 is TGTGCCAGCAGCCGCCGGGACAGCTCTCGCCAAGAGACCCAGTACTTC.

The chain uses TRBV19 and TRBJ1-4; D remains ambiguous. The V end lost 6 bases, the J end lost 11 bases, and 25 bases lay between the germline ends. This CDR3 is 16 amino acids long. The germline V gene has CDR1 LNHDA and CDR2 SQIVND (reference sequence). CDR3 coding DNA: TGTGCCAGTAGGCGCCCCAAAGCGCCGAGGTTGAAGAAACTGTTTTTT. Encoded protein: CASRRPKAPRLKKLFF.

The chain's CDR3 is CASSPFTTKNIQYF. The CDR3 DNA reads as TGTGCCAGCAGCCCCTTCACTACCAAAAACATTCAGTACTTC. The chain is built from TRBV27 and TRBJ2-4; no reliable D call. The ends were cut back, 6 bases at V and 2 bases at J, with 11 bases in the middle. The CDR3 has 14 amino acids. Germline CDR1 MNHEY, CDR2 SMNVEV (reference sequence).

The chain joins TRBV6-2 or TRBV6-3 to TRBJ1-1; D not resolved. V was cut by 2 bases and J by 1 base, with 8 bases left in between. CDR1 is MNHEY, CDR2 SVGEGT, per germline. This CDR3 is built from 14 residues. DNA of the CDR3: TGTGCCAGCAGTTACAACACAGCGAACACTGAAGCTTTCTTT. This gives the protein CASSYNTANTEAFF.

This clone was recorded only once. The V and J genes are TRBV5-8 and TRBJ1-5; tentatively, D is TRBD1 (5 bases). Trimming cost V 3 bases and J 4 bases, with 17 bases left between them. There are 16 residues in the CDR3. Germline CDR1 reads SGHTS; CDR2 reads YDEGEE. CDR3 in DNA: TGTGCCAGCAGCTCACGAACAGGTTCGGAGAATCAGCCCCAGCATTTT. Encoded protein: CASSSRTGSENQPQHF.

CDR3 loop: CASSQDSEALSGNTIYF. In DNA, the CDR3 is TGTGCCAGCAGCCAAGATTCAGAGGCCCTCTCTGGAAACACCATATATTTT. This chain connects TRBV3-1 (or the pseudogene TRBV3-2) to TRBJ1-3; no clear D gene. The CDR3 loop spans 17 amino acids. Trimming pared 0 bases from V and 0 bases from J, leaving 12 bases between. Germline values: CDR1 LGHDT, CDR2 YNNKEL (reference sequence).